This TCR beta chain was sequenced during a study of blood T cell repertoires in COVID-19. Looking at the study overall: The origin of the acute and convalescent COVID-19 samples was the United States, Italy and Spain. T cells, B-cell-depleted T cells, or PBMCs provided the cDNA or gDNA that served as material.

Sequenced by immunoSEQ multiplex PCR; TCRdb stores in-frame clones only, minus some. The profile shows about 400,000 clones, roughly 90% of them singletons. Trimming at V came to 8 bases and at J to 10 bases, leaving 3 bases not matched to a gene. This CDR3 is built from 12 residues. In germline, CDR1 is MDHEN, CDR2 SYDVKM. The rearrangement joins TRBV28 to TRBJ2-1, with 12 bases aligning to TRBD2. Source material: peripheral blood. The receptor was derived from a man aged 35 to 55 with acute or convalescent COVID-19. CDR3 sequence reads: CASQTSGREQFF. CDR3 bases: TGTGCCAGCCAAACTAGCGGGAGGGAGCAGTTCTTC. Supplemented by reference TRBV28 and TRBJ2-1, the full variable domain reads DVKVTQSSRYLVKRTGEKVFLECVQDMDHENMFWYRQDPGLGLRLIYFSYDVKMKEKGDIPEGYSVSREKKERFSLILESASTNQTSMYLCASQTSGREQFFGPGTRLTVL.